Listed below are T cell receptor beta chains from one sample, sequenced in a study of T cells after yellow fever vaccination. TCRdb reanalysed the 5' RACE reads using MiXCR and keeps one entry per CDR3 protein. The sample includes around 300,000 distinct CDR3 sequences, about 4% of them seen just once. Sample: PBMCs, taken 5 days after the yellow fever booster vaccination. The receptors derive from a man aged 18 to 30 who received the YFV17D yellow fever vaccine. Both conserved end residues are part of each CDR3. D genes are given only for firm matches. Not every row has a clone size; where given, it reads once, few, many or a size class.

CASSAGGATDTQYF	TGTGCCAGCAGTGCGGGCGGGGCAACAGATACGCAGTATTTT	.	TRBV6-1	TRBJ2-3	.
CASKGPRQGSNQPQHF	TGTGCCAGCAAGGGTCCGAGACAGGGGAGCAATCAGCCCCAGCATTTT	.	TRBV12-3/TRBV12-4	TRBJ1-5	TRBD1
CASKRGRGTEAFF	TGTGCCAGCAAAAGGGGGAGAGGCACTGAAGCTTTCTTT	.	TRBV12-3/TRBV12-4	TRBJ1-1	.
CAISELGEAFF	TGTGCCATCAGTGAGTTAGGTGAAGCTTTCTTT	few	TRBV10-3	TRBJ1-1	.
CASSQDNRGEQYF	TGTGCCAGCAGCCAAGATAACCGGGGCGAGCAGTACTTC	many	TRBV3-1	TRBJ2-7	.
CASSQEGEQYF	TGTGCCAGCAGCCAAGAGGGGGAGCAGTACTTC	.	TRBV3-1	TRBJ2-7	.
CATSRPLAASTDTQYF	TGTGCCACCAGCAGGCCTTTAGCGGCTAGCACAGATACGCAGTATTTT	many	TRBV15	TRBJ2-3	.
CASSQDTRSWGTQYF	TGTGCCAGCAGCCAAGATACTAGATCTTGGGGTACGCAGTATTTT	few	TRBV3-1	TRBJ2-3	.
CASSLRGRVHEQYF	TGTGCCAGCAGCTTAAGGGGTAGGGTCCACGAGCAGTACTTC	many	TRBV7-9	TRBJ2-7	.
CSAEDPGLVRETQYF	TGCAGTGCTGAGGACCCGGGACTAGTGAGGGAGACCCAGTACTTC	.	TRBV20-1	TRBJ2-5	TRBD2
CASSLAGLLTYEQYF	TGTGCCAGCAGCTTAGCAGGCTTACTAACCTACGAGCAGTACTTC	.	TRBV7-8	TRBJ2-7	.
CASSRQGPSSYNSPLHF	TGTGCCAGCAGCCGACAGGGACCCAGCTCCTATAATTCACCCCTCCACTTT	.	TRBV7-2	TRBJ1-6	TRBD1
CASKAEARGEQFF	TGTGCCAGCAAAGCGGAAGCGAGGGGTGAGCAGTTCTTC	.	TRBV6-5	TRBJ2-1	.
CASSFSLNFEVPSYNEQFF	TGTGCCAGCAGTTTTTCTCTTAATTTCGAGGTCCCCTCCTACAATGAGCAGTTCTTC	few	TRBV28	TRBJ2-1	.
CSARQGLSYNEQFF	TGCAGTGCTAGGCAGGGGTTGAGCTACAATGAGCAGTTCTTC	.	TRBV20-1	TRBJ2-1	.
CASSWGVNTEAFF	TGTGCCAGCAGTTGGGGGGTGAACACTGAAGCTTTCTTT	many	TRBV6-5	TRBJ1-1	.